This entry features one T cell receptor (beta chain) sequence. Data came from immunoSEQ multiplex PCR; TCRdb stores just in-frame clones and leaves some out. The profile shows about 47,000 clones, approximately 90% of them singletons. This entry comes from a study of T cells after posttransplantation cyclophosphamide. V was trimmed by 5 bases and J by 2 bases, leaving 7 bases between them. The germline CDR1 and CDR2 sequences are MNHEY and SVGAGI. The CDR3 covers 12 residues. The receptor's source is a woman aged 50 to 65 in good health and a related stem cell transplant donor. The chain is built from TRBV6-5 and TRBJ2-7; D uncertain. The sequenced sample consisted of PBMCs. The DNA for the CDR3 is TGTGCCAGCAGTCCCCGGGCCTACGAGCAGTACTTC. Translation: CASSPRAYEQYF.